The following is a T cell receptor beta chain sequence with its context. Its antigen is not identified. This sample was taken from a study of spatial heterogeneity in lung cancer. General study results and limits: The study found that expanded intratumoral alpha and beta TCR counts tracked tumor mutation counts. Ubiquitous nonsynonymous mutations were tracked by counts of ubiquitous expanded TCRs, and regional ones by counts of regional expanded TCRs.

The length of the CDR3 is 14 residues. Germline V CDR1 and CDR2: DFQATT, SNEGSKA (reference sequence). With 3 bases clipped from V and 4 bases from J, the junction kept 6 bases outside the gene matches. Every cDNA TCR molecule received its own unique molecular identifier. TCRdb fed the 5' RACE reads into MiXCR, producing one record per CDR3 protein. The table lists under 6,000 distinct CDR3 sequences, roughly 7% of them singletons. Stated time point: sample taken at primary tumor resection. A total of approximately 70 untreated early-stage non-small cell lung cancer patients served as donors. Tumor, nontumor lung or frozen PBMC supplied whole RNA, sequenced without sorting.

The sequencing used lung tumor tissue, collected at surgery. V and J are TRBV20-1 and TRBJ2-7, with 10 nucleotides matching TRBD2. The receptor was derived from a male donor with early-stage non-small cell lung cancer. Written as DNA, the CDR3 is TGCAGTGCTAGTGCCGGGACTAGCGTTTACGAGCAGTACTTC. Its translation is CSASAGTSVYEQYF.